One sample yielded the 20 T cell receptor beta chains listed below, sequenced in a study of OX40 agonist ivuxolimab in advanced cancers. Preparation of the library involved the immunoSEQ multiplex PCR assay. The table comes from immuneACCESS by way of TCRdb, which keeps in-frame sequences with V and J called. Part of the clones is missing from these tables; in studies checked, under half for an unresolved V gene and the rest for unknown reasons. In this sample the table shows around 79,000 clones, about 92% of which occur a single time. The biggest ten clones account for about 9.1% of the sample. The sample was CD4+ or CD8+ T cells sorted from blood, taken in a trial of the OX40 agonist ivuxolimab. The receptors stem from an adult with an advanced solid tumor such as melanoma, head and neck, liver or kidney cancer.

This chain joins TRBV5-1 and TRBJ2-2; maybe TRBD1 (6 bases). Germline CDR1 is SGHRS and CDR2 is YFSETQ. Trimming shortened V by 0 bases and J by 2 bases, and 17 bases separated the two germline ends. This CDR3 contains 18 residues. The CDR3 DNA is TGCGCCAGCAGCTTGGCCAAAGGGTGGGGGCTAAACACCGGGGAGCTGTTTTTT. It yields the protein CASSLAKGWGLNTGELFF.

The V gene is TRBV7-9, the J gene TRBJ2-7, with a possible D match to TRBD2 (5 bases). Trimming removed 5 bases from V and 3 bases from J, with 20 bases in between. The germline V gene encodes CDR1 SEHNR and CDR2 FQNEAQ (reference sequence). The CDR3 spans 16 residues. CDR3 sequence reads: CASSPRGGLRFYEQYF. The CDR3 coding sequence is TGTGCCAGCAGCCCCCGCGGAGGCCTGAGGTTCTACGAGCAGTACTTC.

This rearrangement joins TRBV2 to TRBJ2-1, with 9 bases fitting TRBD2. This CDR3 spans 15 amino acids. Germline values: CDR1 SNHLY, CDR2 FYNNEI. With 5 bases clipped from V and 4 bases from J, the junction kept 6 bases outside the gene matches. The CDR3 DNA is TGTGCCAGCAGTATGACTAGCGGTGAATACAATGAGCAGTTCTTC. Protein product: CASSMTSGEYNEQFF.

The rearrangement links TRBV10-3 to TRBJ1-2, with 7 bases identical to TRBD1. The CDR3 has 15 residues. V was clipped by 0 bases and J by 3 bases; unmatched bases: 4. Germline lookup yields CDR1 ENHRY and CDR2 SYGVKD. The CDR3 protein is CAISESRGRDYGYTF. CDR3 nucleotides: TGTGCCATCAGTGAGTCGAGGGGGCGAGACTATGGCTACACCTTC.

The chain couples TRBV10-2 to TRBJ1-5; tentative D call: TRBD1 (5 bases). CDR3 length equals 17 residues. Trimming removed 2 bases at V and 3 bases at J, with 17 bases between. Germline lookup yields CDR1 WSHSY and CDR2 SAAADI. CDR3 in amino acids: CASSEMGEWRFNQPQHF. DNA of the CDR3: TGCGCCAGCAGTGAGATGGGGGAATGGAGGTTCAATCAGCCCCAGCATTTT.

This chain uses TRBV5-1 with TRBJ2-7; D call uncertain. Trimming took 0 bases from V and 7 from J, leaving 14 bases between them. The V gene's germline CDR1 is SGHRS and CDR2 YFSETQ. The length of the CDR3 is 14 residues. The CDR3 sequence is CASSLAGGLGEQYF. In DNA, the CDR3 is TGCGCCAGCAGCTTGGCCGGCGGATTGGGGGAGCAGTACTTC. Complete variable domain (other parts from reference TRBV5-1 and TRBJ2-7): KAGVTQTPRYLIKTRGQQVTLSCSPISGHRSVSWYQQTPGQGLQFLFEYFSETQRNKGNFPGRFSGRQFSNSRSEMNVSTLELGDSALYLCASSLAGGLGEQYFGPGTRLTVT.

V and J are TRBV15 and TRBJ1-1; D ambiguous. Looked up from germline, CDR1 is LNHNV and CDR2 is YYDKDF (reference sequence). This CDR3 is 13 amino acids long. V shed 3 bases and J shed 4 bases, with 9 bases lying between them. The CDR3 is CATSSSRSTEAFF. In DNA, the CDR3 is TGTGCCACCAGCAGCAGTCGGAGCACTGAAGCTTTCTTT.

Notes on this clone: Other nucleotide sequences from this sample produce the same CDR3. J is TRBJ1-5 and V is TRBV29-1; TRBD1 agrees at 10 bases. This CDR3 has 17 amino acids. In germline, CDR1 is SQVTM, CDR2 ANQGSEA. V gave up 6 bases and J gave up 0 bases; unmatched junction bases: 11. In DNA, the CDR3 is TGCAGCGTAGGACAGGGGGTGGGCGACTATAGCAATCAGCCCCAGCATTTT. It codes for CSVGQGVGDYSNQPQHF.

The rearrangement joins TRBV4-3 to TRBJ2-7; D might be TRBD2 (6 bases). The germline V gene has CDR1 LGHNA and CDR2 YSLEER. CDR3 size: 15 residues. With 1 base removed from V and 1 base from J, the gap between germline ends came to 11 bases. CDR3 in DNA: TGCGCCAGCAGCCAAGCGGTGGACTATTCCTACGAGCAGTACTTC. Protein: CASSQAVDYSYEQYF.

This CDR3 is CASSFYRTHYEQYF. CDR3 nucleotide sequence: TGTGCCAGCAGCTTTTATAGGACACACTACGAGCAGTACTTC. The rearrangement uses TRBV5-5 and TRBJ2-7; a weak D match, TRBD1 (5 bases). Germline V CDR1 and CDR2: SGHKS, YYEKEE (reference sequence). This CDR3 spans 14 amino acids. V was cut by 2 bases and J by 3 bases, with 12 bases left in between.

This clone was observed a handful of times. The CDR3 nucleotides are TGTGCCAGCAGCCCCGGGACAGGTTACGAGCAGTACTTC. Its translation: CASSPGTGYEQYF. The genes are TRBV11-2 and TRBJ2-7, with TRBD1 matching 8 bases. Germline CDR1 reads SGHAT; CDR2 reads FQNNGV. The CDR3 has 13 amino acids. V was clipped by 5 bases and J by 4 bases; unmatched bases: 4.

The gene calls are TRBV9 and TRBJ2-2; 7 nucleotides match TRBD1. J was trimmed by 5 bases and V by 1 base; bases with no gene match: 14. The germline gives CDR1 SGDLS, CDR2 YYNGEE. CDR3 size: 18 residues. The DNA of the CDR3 is TGTGCCAGCAGCGTAATGGGAACGGGACAGTTGGAGACCGGGGAGCTGTTTTTT. It translates to CASSVMGTGQLETGELFF. Full variable domain (rest looked up from reference TRBV9 and TRBJ2-2): DSGVTQTPKHLITATGQRVTLRCSPRSGDLSVYWYQQSLDQGLQFLIQYYNGEERAKGNILERFSAQQFPDLHSELNLSSLELGDSALYFCASSVMGTGQLETGELFFGEGSRLTVL.

The V and J genes are TRBV7-9 and TRBJ2-1, with 7 bases identical to TRBD2. The CDR3 covers 19 residues. With V trimmed by 1 base and J by 6 bases, 18 bases remained unmatched. CDR1 SEHNR and CDR2 FQNEAQ come from the germline V gene (reference sequence). Here the CDR3 reads CASSLEFSLRAGDLNEQFF. The DNA for the CDR3 is TGTGCCAGCAGCTTAGAGTTCTCCCTGCGGGCGGGGGACCTCAATGAGCAGTTCTTC.

This clone was recorded once. The chain recombines TRBV11-2 with TRBJ2-3, with D unclear. V lost 5 bases and J lost 4, with 10 bases in between. Germline CDR1 reads SGHAT; CDR2 reads FQNNGV. This CDR3 has 13 residues. The CDR3 here is CASSPTLADTQYF. In DNA form, the CDR3 reads TGTGCCAGCAGCCCGACCCTCGCAGATACGCAGTATTTT.

This clone has only a few counts. The rearrangement links TRBV13 to TRBJ1-1, with unresolved D. The V gene lost 1 base and the J gene lost 1 base, with 7 bases spanning the gap. The CDR3 runs to 14 residues. Germline loops: CDR1 PRHDT, CDR2 FYEKMQ (reference sequence). CDR3 loop: CASSLATGNTEAFF. In nucleotides, the CDR3 is TGTGCCAGCAGCTTAGCAACCGGGAACACTGAAGCTTTCTTT.

Only a few counts were recorded for this clone. J is TRBJ1-2 and V is TRBV28; 7 nucleotides line up with TRBD1. The CDR3 consists of 13 residues. Trimming cost V 5 bases and J 5 bases; bases outside gene matches: 5. Germline values: CDR1 MDHEN, CDR2 SYDVKM. The CDR3 is CASSPRTGYGYTF. CDR3 DNA sequence: TGTGCCAGCAGTCCACGGACAGGTTATGGCTACACCTTC.

J is TRBJ2-1 and V is TRBV9; TRBD1 might be the D (5 bases). Germline CDR1 SGDLS, CDR2 YYNGEE. V lost 4 bases and J 8 bases, leaving 13 bases between the germline ends. The CDR3 runs to 13 residues. As DNA, the CDR3 is TGTGCCAGCAGCTCACCCCAGGGCGATGAGCAGTTCTTC. Protein product: CASSSPQGDEQFF.

On this clone itself: At the DNA level, this CDR3 is encoded by other sequences in the same sample as well. V is TRBV7-3 and J is TRBJ1-1; 9 bases are a match to TRBD1. V was clipped by 5 bases and J by 8 bases; unmatched bases: 12. CDR3 length: 15 residues. Germline V CDR1 and CDR2: SGHTA, FQGTGA. The CDR3 DNA sequence: TGTGCCAGCAGCCCACTTGGGGGACAGGGCGCCGAAGCTTTCTTT. Translated, it gives CASSPLGGQGAEAFF.

The chain employs TRBV5-1 and TRBJ2-1; 12 nucleotides align to TRBD2. J was trimmed by 6 bases and V by 4 bases; bases with no gene match: 2. The CDR3 is 14 amino acids. CDR1 is SGHRS, CDR2 YFSETQ, per germline. The CDR3, as DNA: TGCGCCAGCAGCCGGACTAGCGGGGCCAATGAGCAGTTCTTC. As protein: CASSRTSGANEQFF. The complete variable domain, with remaining parts taken from reference TRBV5-1 and TRBJ2-1, reads KAGVTQTPRYLIKTRGQQVTLSCSPISGHRSVSWYQQTPGQGLQFLFEYFSETQRNKGNFPGRFSGRQFSNSRSEMNVSTLELGDSALYLCASSRTSGANEQFFGPGTRLTVL.

The chain carries TRBV6-5 and TRBJ1-1, with a possible D match to TRBD1 (6 bases). Deletions cut 7 bases from V and 5 bases from J, with 14 bases between. CDR1 is MNHEY and CDR2 is SVGAGI in the germline V gene. The CDR3 has 13 residues. The CDR3 here is CASIILGGTEAFF. The CDR3, as DNA: TGTGCCAGCATCATCTTAGGGGGGACTGAAGCTTTCTTT.